This T cell receptor (beta chain) was observed in a study of blood T cell repertoires in COVID-19. Whole-study context: COVID-19 samples collected from the United States, Italy and Spain covered acute and convalescent phases. In each case, the material was cDNA or gDNA derived from T cells, B-cell-depleted T cells, or PBMCs.

Original handling: Nucleated cell number was recorded as an estimate derived from reference gene primer amplification. Clones were read by immunoSEQ multiplex PCR, and TCRdb kept only the in-frame ones, dropping some. V and J calls and clone size are as listed in that table; D and trimming were resolved from the DNA. The data show about 200,000 clones, approximately 91% seen once. The CDR3 consists of 17 residues. Germline loops: CDR1 MNHEY, CDR2 SMNVEV (reference sequence). Trimming removed 5 bases from V and 2 bases from J; junction bases left unmatched: 12. This TCR came from a man in his forties or fifties with acute or convalescent COVID-19. Sample: peripheral blood. The chain employs TRBV27 and TRBJ2-3, with 8 bases lining up with TRBD2. The CDR3 nucleotides are TGTGCCAGCAGTCCCCAAGGGCGGGGGGACTCCACAGATACGCAGTATTTT. Translation: CASSPQGRGDSTDTQYF.